One and the same sample provided the 29 T cell receptor beta chains below, sequenced in a study of yellow fever vaccine responses in identical twins (dated by TCRdb to about 2018). Library method: RT-PCR. Sequencing took place on an Illumina HiSeq 2500. The raw public reads went through TCRdb reprocessing: fastp at Q25, MiXCR clone calling, in-frame beta chains kept. When rows share a CDR3 protein, they turn into one entry using the most common DNA and genes. In all, the sample holds around 400 distinct CDR3 sequences, and 68% of those were seen once. The ten top clones hold 25% to 30% of the sample. The input for sequencing was T cells from blood (PBMCs), unsorted or a sorted subset (not recorded which), taken before or after yellow fever vaccination (not recorded which). Receptors originate from a female donor who received the yellow fever vaccine.

The chain is built from TRBV27 and TRBJ2-7; a weak D match, TRBD2 (6 bases). V gave up 5 bases and J gave up 3 bases, with 14 bases separating them. CDR1 and CDR2 from the germline V gene are MNHEY and SMNVEV (reference sequence). The CDR3 runs 14 residues. This CDR3 reads CASSPHGGNYEQYV. Written as DNA, the CDR3 is TGTGCCAGCAGTCCCCATGGAGGGAACTACGAGCAGTACGTC.

The chain joins TRBV24-1 to TRBJ2-1; D is unclear. V was trimmed by 4 bases and J by 4 bases, leaving 10 bases between them. The CDR3 is 14 residues long. Germline V gene sequence: CDR1 KGHDR, CDR2 SFDVKD. The CDR3 DNA reads TGTGCCACCAGTGACCGTACAGCGTACAATGAGCAGTTCTTC. Translation gives CATSDRTAYNEQFF.

This clonotype was counted between two and nine times. J is TRBJ1-2 and V is TRBV6-1, with TRBD1 identical over 9 bases. With V trimmed by 6 bases and J by 4 bases, 6 bases remained unmatched. This CDR3 has 14 amino acids. CDR1 MNHNS and CDR2 SASEGT come from the germline V gene. The CDR3 spells CASRRGQGRYGYTF. The CDR3 coding sequence is TGTGCCAGCAGAAGAGGACAGGGGCGCTATGGCTACACCTTC.

V gene TRBV7-9 combines with J gene TRBJ1-1, with 9 bases identical to TRBD1. Germline CDR1 is SEHNR and CDR2 is FQNEAQ (reference sequence). V was pared by 4 bases and J by 4 bases, with 7 bases of the junction left unmatched. The CDR3 runs 15 residues. CDR3 DNA sequence: TGTGCCAGCAGCTCCTGGGACAGGGAAGTCACTGAAGCTTTCTTT. This encodes CASSSWDREVTEAFF.

The gene calls are TRBV30 and TRBJ1-6, with 8 positions matching TRBD1. The germline V gene has CDR1 GTSNPN and CDR2 SVGIG (reference sequence). The V and J ends lost 0 bases and 8 bases, in that order; junction bases with no gene match: 6. The CDR3 loop spans 15 amino acids. The CDR3 is CAWSVGGQGHSPLHF. The DNA of the CDR3 is TGTGCCTGGAGTGTAGGCGGACAGGGTCATTCACCCCTCCACTTT.

The rearrangement uses TRBV30 and TRBJ1-3, with D possibly matching TRBD1 (5 bases). V lost 5 bases, J lost 6 bases, and 17 bases lay in between. Germline V gene data show CDR1 as GTSNPN and CDR2 as SVGIG (reference sequence). The CDR3 covers 14 residues. CDR3 in amino acids: CAWGERGLLNTIYF. CDR3 nucleotide sequence: TGTGCCTGGGGGGAGAGGGGTTTACTAAACACCATATATTTT. Full variable domain (remainder filled in from reference TRBV30 and TRBJ1-3): SQTIHQWPATLVQPVGSPLSLECTVEGTSNPNLYWYRQAAGRGLQLLFYSVGIGQISSEVPQNLSASRPQDRQFILSSKKLLLSDSGFYLCAWGERGLLNTIYFGEGSWLTVV.

The chain links TRBV11-1 to TRBJ2-1; D possibly matches TRBD1 or TRBD2 (5 bases each). From germline, CDR1 is SGHAT and CDR2 FQDESV (reference sequence). V shed 5 bases and J shed 0 bases, with 8 bases lying between them. This CDR3 is built from 14 residues. The CDR3 sequence is CASSGAGSYNEQFF. In DNA form, the CDR3 reads TGTGCCAGCAGCGGGGCGGGCTCCTACAATGAGCAGTTCTTC.

The chain employs TRBV11-1 and TRBJ2-2; the D is unclear. Per germline, CDR1 SGHAT and CDR2 FQDESV (reference sequence). Trimming stripped 1 base from V and 1 base from J, with 7 bases between. CDR3 length: 15 amino acids. The CDR3 nucleotides read TGTGCCAGCAGCTTAGGGGCAGGGAACACCGGGGAGCTGTTTTTT. It encodes CASSLGAGNTGELFF.

This clonotype was seen only once. The genes are TRBV5-4 and TRBJ1-2; tentative D call: TRBD1 (6 bases). Trimming removed 0 bases from V and 6 bases from J, with 18 bases in between. CDR1 SGHNT and CDR2 YYREEE come from the germline V gene (reference sequence). This CDR3 has 16 residues. In DNA, the CDR3 is TGTGCCAGCAGCTTGGGCACCTATCAGGGGCGGGATGGCTACACCTTC. Translating gives CASSLGTYQGRDGYTF.

The rearrangement links TRBV15 to TRBJ2-5; the match to TRBD1 covers 9 bases. The CDR3 covers 16 residues. The germline V gene has CDR1 LNHNV and CDR2 YYDKDF (reference sequence). The J segment lost 2 bases and the V segment lost 5 bases, leaving 9 bases of the junction unmatched. CDR3 in amino acids: CATSFRQGVRQETQYF. CDR3 nucleotides: TGTGCCACCAGCTTCCGACAGGGGGTCAGGCAAGAGACCCAGTACTTC.

Relative to its sample, this clonotype is hyperexpanded (1% or more). This rearrangement joins TRBV27 to TRBJ1-1; D is ambiguous. Germline CDR1 reads MNHEY; CDR2 reads SMNVEV (reference sequence). Trimming took 2 bases from V and 3 from J, leaving 7 bases between them. The CDR3 loop spans 13 amino acids. The CDR3 region is CASSLEQHTEAFF. The CDR3 DNA reads TGTGCCAGCAGTTTAGAACAGCACACTGAAGCTTTCTTT.

V is TRBV20-1 and J is TRBJ2-3; D possibly corresponds to TRBD1 (7 bases). Trimming pared 0 bases from V and 10 bases from J, leaving 20 bases between. The CDR3 runs 15 residues. From germline, CDR1 is DFQATT and CDR2 SNEGSKA (reference sequence). The CDR3 is CSARDIATGTEAQYF. CDR3 DNA: TGCAGTGCTAGAGATATCGCGACAGGGACTGAAGCGCAGTATTTT.

This rearrangement joins TRBV15 to TRBJ2-5; D perhaps matches TRBD1 (6 bases). Trimming took 0 bases from V and 4 from J, leaving 12 bases between them. The CDR3 runs to 15 residues. The germline gives CDR1 LNHNV, CDR2 YYDKDF (reference sequence). CDR3 nucleotide sequence: TGTGCCACCAGCAGAGAAGGCCAGGGGAGAGAGACCCAGTACTTC. It translates to CATSREGQGRETQYF.

The V gene is TRBV20-1, the J gene TRBJ2-5, with TRBD2 identical over 7 bases. CDR1 and CDR2 (germline): DFQATT, SNEGSKA (reference sequence). V gave up 3 bases and J gave up 3 bases; unmatched junction bases: 4. This CDR3 region has 13 residues. The CDR3 sequence is CSASVRGEETQYF. CDR3 DNA: TGCAGTGCTAGTGTCCGGGGGGAAGAGACCCAGTACTTC.

This chain uses TRBV11-1 with TRBJ2-1; 7 nucleotides match TRBD2. The CDR3 spans 16 residues. Losses at the gene ends were 5 bases for V and 0 bases for J; bases not matched to a gene: 7. Germline CDR1 and CDR2: SGHAT and FQDESV (reference sequence). DNA for the CDR3: TGTGCCAGCAGCCATAGCGGGCCTCGCTCCTACAATGAGCAGTTCTTC. The encoded protein is CASSHSGPRSYNEQFF.

The chain uses TRBV4-2 and TRBJ2-3; 10 bases fit TRBD2. The CDR3 length is 16 residues. Germline V gives CDR1 LGHNA, CDR2 YNFKEQ. The V and J ends lost 5 bases and 2 bases, in that order; junction bases with no gene match: 7. DNA of the CDR3: TGTGCCAGCAGCGCTCTAACTAGCGGGACCACAGATACGCAGTATTTT. This encodes CASSALTSGTTDTQYF.

This clonotype was observed a handful of times. The rearrangement uses TRBV5-8 and TRBJ1-1, with no clear D. V shed 0 bases and J shed 4 bases, with 13 bases lying between them. CDR3 length: 15 residues. CDR1 SGHTS and CDR2 YDEGEE come from the germline V gene. The CDR3 region is CASSLVESVTTEAFF. The DNA for the CDR3 is TGTGCCAGCAGCTTGGTGGAAAGCGTGACCACTGAAGCTTTCTTT.

This clonotype was seen only a few times. The chain carries TRBV6-1 and TRBJ1-6; D is unclear. There are 17 residues in the CDR3. V dropped 6 bases and J dropped 0 bases, with 15 bases sitting between them. CDR1 is MNHNS and CDR2 is SASEGT in the germline V gene. CDR3 loop: CASSRTSGGSYNSPLHF. Here the CDR3 DNA reads TGTGCCAGCAGCCGTACCTCCGGAGGCTCCTATAATTCACCCCTCCACTTT.

J is TRBJ1-4 and V is TRBV5-5, with TRBD1 as a possible D gene (5 bases). With 2 bases removed from V and 8 bases from J, the gap between germline ends came to 13 bases. CDR1 and CDR2 (germline): SGHKS, YYEKEE (reference sequence). The CDR3 loop spans 14 amino acids. The chain's CDR3 is CASSFGGQGEKLFF. The CDR3 nucleotides are TGTGCCAGCAGCTTTGGAGGACAAGGGGAAAAACTGTTTTTT.

This sequence joins TRBV18 and TRBJ1-6; D not certain. Germline-derived CDR1 and CDR2 are KGHSH and LQKENI. The CDR3 loop spans 15 amino acids. Trimming shortened V by 0 bases and J by 12 bases, and 15 bases separated the two germline ends. The DNA for the CDR3 is TGTGCCAGCTCACCACCGGAGGGCAGCGCCGGACCCCTCCACTTT. Its protein product is CASSPPEGSAGPLHF. The full variable domain, with the rest looked up from reference TRBV18 and TRBJ1-6, is NAGVMQNPRHLVRRRGQEARLRCSPMKGHSHVYWYRQLPEEGLKFMVYLQKENIIDESGMPKERFSAEFPKEGPSILRIQQVVRGDSAAYFCASSPPEGSAGPLHFGNGTRLTVT.

The gene calls are TRBV12-3 or TRBV12-4 and TRBJ2-5, with 10 nucleotides matching TRBD1. V shed 5 bases, J shed 5 bases, and the junction held 11 bases outside the gene matches. The CDR3 has 16 residues. The CDR3 DNA is TGTGCCAGCAGTAGAACGACAGGGGGCTTTCACGAGACCCAGTACTTC. Its translation: CASSRTTGGFHETQYF.

The chain employs TRBV12-3 or TRBV12-4 and TRBJ2-1; D ambiguous. This CDR3 is built from 16 residues. V lost 6 bases and J 0 bases, leaving 15 bases between the germline ends. Here the CDR3 reads CASSRRLPDSYNEQFF. As DNA, the CDR3 is TGTGCCAGCAGCCGACGACTCCCCGACTCCTACAATGAGCAGTTCTTC.

This chain uses TRBV15 with TRBJ1-2, with a weak D call TRBD1 (5 bases). The CDR3 consists of 15 residues. The V end lost 0 bases, the J end lost 8 bases, and 16 bases lay between the germline ends. Germline CDR1 LNHNV, CDR2 YYDKDF (reference sequence). The CDR3 sequence is CATSRDSGGDRGYTF. CDR3 nucleotides: TGTGCCACCAGCAGAGATTCGGGGGGGGATAGAGGCTACACCTTC.

V and J are TRBV2 and TRBJ2-1; D is possibly TRBD1 (6 bases). This CDR3 spans 12 amino acids. V lost 6 bases, J lost 6 bases, and 9 bases lay in between. CDR1 is SNHLY, CDR2 FYNNEI, per germline. As DNA, the CDR3 is TGTGCCAGCAGGCTACAGGGCAATGAGCAGTTCTTC. This sequence encodes CASRLQGNEQFF. The variable domain in full, with the rest retrieved from reference TRBV2 and TRBJ2-1, is EPEVTQTPSHQVTQMGQEVILRCVPISNHLYFYWYRQILGQKVEFLVSFYNNEISEKSEIFDDQFSVERPDGSNFTLKIRSTKLEDSAMYFCASRLQGNEQFFGPGTRLTVL.

The V call is TRBV23-1, the J call TRBJ1-3; D gene unclear. TRBV23-1 is an ORF; its function is uncertain. The CDR3 spans 15 residues. Trimming removed 0 bases at V and 4 bases at J, with 10 bases between. The CDR3 region is CASSQSGSIGNTIYF. Here the CDR3 DNA reads TGCGCCAGCAGTCAATCTGGCAGTATCGGAAACACCATATATTTT.

This clonotype was seen only once. The junction departs from germline at one end; a sequencing error may be responsible. The gene calls are TRBV7-3 and TRBJ2-1, with D perhaps TRBD1 (7 bases). Looked up from germline, CDR1 is SGHTA and CDR2 is FQGTGA. The CDR3 is made up of 13 amino acids. As DNA, the CDR3 is TGTGCCAGCAGCCTAACCAGGGGGGATGAGCAGTTCTTC. Translating it yields CASSLTRGDEQFF.

The chain links TRBV2 to TRBJ1-6, with D possibly TRBD1 on 5 matching bases. This CDR3 comprises 14 residues. Germline CDR1 and CDR2: SNHLY and FYNNEI. V lost 3 bases and J lost 9, with 12 bases in between. CDR3 in DNA: TGTGCCAGCAGTGAGGGCAGGGTCGGTTCACCCCTCCACTTT. Translated, it gives CASSEGRVGSPLHF.

This clonotype was seen more than once but under ten times. CDR3 sequence (DNA): TGTGCCAGCGTAGGGGGCGTTCGGGCTAACTATGGCTACACCTTC. It translates to CASVGGVRANYGYTF. The chain combines TRBV12-3 or TRBV12-4 with TRBJ1-2; 7 positions match TRBD1. Trimming removed 8 bases from V and 0 bases from J; junction bases left unmatched: 9. CDR3 size: 15 residues.

The chain has TRBV12-3 or TRBV12-4 and TRBJ1-1, with a tentative D call TRBD1 (5 bases). This CDR3 contains 15 residues. The V end was cut by 6 bases, the J end by 5 bases, with 19 bases between. CDR3 loop: CASRHEAGGNTEAFF. The CDR3 DNA reads TGTGCCAGCAGACACGAGGCGGGGGGTAATACTGAAGCTTTCTTT.